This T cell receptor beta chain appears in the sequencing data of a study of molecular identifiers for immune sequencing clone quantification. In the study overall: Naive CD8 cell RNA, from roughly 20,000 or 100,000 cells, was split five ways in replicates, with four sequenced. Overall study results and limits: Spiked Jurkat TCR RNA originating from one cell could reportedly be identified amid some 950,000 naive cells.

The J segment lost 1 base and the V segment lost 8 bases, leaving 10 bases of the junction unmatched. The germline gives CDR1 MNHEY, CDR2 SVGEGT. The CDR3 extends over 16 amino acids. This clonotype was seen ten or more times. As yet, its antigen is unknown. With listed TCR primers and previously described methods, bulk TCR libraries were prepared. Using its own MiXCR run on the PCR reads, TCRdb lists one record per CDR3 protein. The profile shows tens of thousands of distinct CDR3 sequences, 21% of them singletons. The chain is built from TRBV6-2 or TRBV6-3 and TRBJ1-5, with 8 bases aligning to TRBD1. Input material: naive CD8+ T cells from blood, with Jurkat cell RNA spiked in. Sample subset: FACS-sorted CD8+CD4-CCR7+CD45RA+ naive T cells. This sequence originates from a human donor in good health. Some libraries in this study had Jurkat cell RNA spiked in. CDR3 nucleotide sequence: TGTGCCAGCTCTATCTCAGGGGGCTGGAGCAATCAGCCCCAGCATTTT. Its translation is CASSISGGWSNQPQHF.